This T cell receptor beta chain was retrieved from a study of cytomegalovirus exposure and HLA in healthy donors. Germline V gives CDR1 LNHDA, CDR2 SQIVND (reference sequence). This CDR3 region has 14 residues. The V end was cut by 10 bases, the J end by 1 base, with 16 bases between. Researchers ran the PCR with 60 Vbeta and 13 Jbeta primers. The method was immunoSEQ multiplex PCR; TCRdb's version includes in-frame clones alone and lacks a portion of them. The sample has some 160,000 clones, 78% seen once; the top ten hold about 1.5%. Input material: PBMCs. The sequence was collected from a male donor in good health and CMV-seronegative. This chain links TRBV19 with TRBJ1-1; D may be TRBD1 (6 bases). In nucleotides, the CDR3 is TGTGCCACCTTCCCGGGACACAAGAACACTGAAGCTTTCTTT. This gives the protein CATFPGHKNTEAFF.